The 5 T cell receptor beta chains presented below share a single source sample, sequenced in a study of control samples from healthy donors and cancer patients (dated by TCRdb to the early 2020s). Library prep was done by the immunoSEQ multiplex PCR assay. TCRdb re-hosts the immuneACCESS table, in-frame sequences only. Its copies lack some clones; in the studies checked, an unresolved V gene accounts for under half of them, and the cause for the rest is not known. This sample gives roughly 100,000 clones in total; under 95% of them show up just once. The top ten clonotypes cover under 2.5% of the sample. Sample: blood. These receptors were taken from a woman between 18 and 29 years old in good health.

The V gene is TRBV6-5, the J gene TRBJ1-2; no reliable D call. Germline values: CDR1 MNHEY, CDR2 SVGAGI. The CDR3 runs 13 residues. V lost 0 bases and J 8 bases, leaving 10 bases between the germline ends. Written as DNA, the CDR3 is TGTGCCAGCAGTTACTCCCCACTTGAGGGCTACACCTTC. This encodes CASSYSPLEGYTF.

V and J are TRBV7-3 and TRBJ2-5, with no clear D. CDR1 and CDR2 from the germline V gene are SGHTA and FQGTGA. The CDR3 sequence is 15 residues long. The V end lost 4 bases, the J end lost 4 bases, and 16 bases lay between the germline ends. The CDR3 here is CASSSTPGGPETQYF. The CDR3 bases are TGTGCCAGCAGCTCCACGCCCGGTGGTCCAGAGACCCAGTACTTC.

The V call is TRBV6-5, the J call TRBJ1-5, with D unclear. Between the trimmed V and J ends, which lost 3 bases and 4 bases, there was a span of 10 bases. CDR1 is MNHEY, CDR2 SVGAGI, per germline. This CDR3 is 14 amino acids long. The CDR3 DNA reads TGTGCCAGCAGTTATGGTGTGGGAAATCAGCCCCAGCATTTT. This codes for CASSYGVGNQPQHF.

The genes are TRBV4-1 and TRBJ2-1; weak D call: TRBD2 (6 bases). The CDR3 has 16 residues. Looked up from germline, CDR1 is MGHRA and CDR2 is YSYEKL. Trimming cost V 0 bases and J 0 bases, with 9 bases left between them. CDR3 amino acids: CASSQERGSSYNEQFF. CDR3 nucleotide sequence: TGCGCCAGCAGCCAAGAACGGGGGAGCTCCTACAATGAGCAGTTCTTC.

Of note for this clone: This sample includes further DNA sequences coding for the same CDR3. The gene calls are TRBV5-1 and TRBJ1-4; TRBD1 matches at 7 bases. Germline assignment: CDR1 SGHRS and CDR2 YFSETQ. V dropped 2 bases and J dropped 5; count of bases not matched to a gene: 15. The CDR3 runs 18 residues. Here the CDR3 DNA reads TGCGCCAGCAGCTTTAGGGGGCAGCGGAGTGTTCCGAATGAAAAACTGTTTTTT. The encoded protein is CASSFRGQRSVPNEKLFF.